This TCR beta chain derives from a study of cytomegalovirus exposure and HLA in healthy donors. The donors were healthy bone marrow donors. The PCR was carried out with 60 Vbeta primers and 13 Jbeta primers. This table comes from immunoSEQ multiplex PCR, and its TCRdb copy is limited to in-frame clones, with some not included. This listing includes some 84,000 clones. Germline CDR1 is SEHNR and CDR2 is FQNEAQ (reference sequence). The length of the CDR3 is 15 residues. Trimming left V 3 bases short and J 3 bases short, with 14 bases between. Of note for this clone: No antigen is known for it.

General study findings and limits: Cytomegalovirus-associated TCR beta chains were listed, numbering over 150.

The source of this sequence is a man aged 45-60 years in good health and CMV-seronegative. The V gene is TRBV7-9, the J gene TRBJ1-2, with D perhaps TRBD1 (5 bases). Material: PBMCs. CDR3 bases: TGTGCCAGCAGCTTCGCCGGGGAGGGGCACTATGGCTACACCTTC. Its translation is CASSFAGEGHYGYTF.